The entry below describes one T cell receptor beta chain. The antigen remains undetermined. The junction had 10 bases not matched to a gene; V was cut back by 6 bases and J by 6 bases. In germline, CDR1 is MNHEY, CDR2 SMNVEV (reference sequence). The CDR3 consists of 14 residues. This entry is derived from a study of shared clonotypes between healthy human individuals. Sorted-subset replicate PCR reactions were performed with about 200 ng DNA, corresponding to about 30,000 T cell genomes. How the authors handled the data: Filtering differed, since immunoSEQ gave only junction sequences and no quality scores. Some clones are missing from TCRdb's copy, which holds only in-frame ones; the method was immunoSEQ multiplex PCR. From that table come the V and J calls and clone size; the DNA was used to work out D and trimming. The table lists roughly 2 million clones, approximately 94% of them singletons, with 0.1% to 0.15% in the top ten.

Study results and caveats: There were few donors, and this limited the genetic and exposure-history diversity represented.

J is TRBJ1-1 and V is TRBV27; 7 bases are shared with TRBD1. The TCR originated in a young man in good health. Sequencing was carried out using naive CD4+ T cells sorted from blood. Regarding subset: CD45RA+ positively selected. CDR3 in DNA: TGTGCCAGCAGAAAACAGGGGTCCGGGGCTGAAGCTTTCTTT. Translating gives CASRKQGSGAEAFF.